Below are 13 T cell receptor beta chains sequenced from a single sample in a study of blood T cell repertoires in COVID-19. Assay: immunoSEQ multiplex PCR; the TCRdb copy retains only in-frame clones and omits some. The table includes about 150,000 clones, around 90% detected once. The sequencing input was peripheral blood. The receptor set was obtained from a woman in her sixties or seventies with active or convalescent COVID-19.

This chain uses TRBV6-5 with TRBJ1-2; 9 positions match TRBD1. The germline CDR1 and CDR2 sequences are MNHEY and SVGAGI. The CDR3 covers 15 residues. V dropped 6 bases and J dropped 5; count of bases not matched to a gene: 10. The CDR3 loop reads CASSYSQGAGYGYTF. The CDR3, as DNA: TGTGCCAGCAGCTATTCACAGGGGGCTGGTTATGGCTACACCTTC.

The rearrangement joins TRBV4-3 to TRBJ2-3; 8 bases line up with TRBD2. Germline CDR1 reads LGHNA; CDR2 reads YSLEER. J gave up 1 base and V 7 bases, and 4 bases lay outside the gene matches. The length of the CDR3 is 14 residues. CDR3 in amino acids: CASNSGGRTDTQYF. CDR3 DNA sequence: TGCGCCAGCAACAGCGGGGGCCGCACAGATACGCAGTATTTT.

The chain joins TRBV9 to TRBJ1-6; the match to TRBD1 covers 10 bases. Germline lookup yields CDR1 SGDLS and CDR2 YYNGEE. V lost 4 bases to trimming and J lost 9 bases; unmatched junction nucleotides: 4. This CDR3 region has 14 residues. Written as DNA, the CDR3 is TGTGCCAGCAGCCGGGACAGGGGCAGTTCACCCCTCCACTTT. It yields the protein CASSRDRGSSPLHF.

The chain combines TRBV19 with TRBJ2-1; 8 bases agree with TRBD2. Germline V gene lookup returns CDR1 LNHDA and CDR2 SQIVND (reference sequence). The CDR3 is 16 residues long. V lost 1 base to trimming and J lost 4 bases; unmatched junction nucleotides: 6. Written as DNA, the CDR3 is TGTGCCAGTAGTATAGGCCCCTCTAGCGGGTACAATGAGCAGTTCTTC. As protein: CASSIGPSSGYNEQFF.

The rearrangement links TRBV6-5 to TRBJ2-7; perhaps TRBD1 as D (5 bases). The V gene lost 2 bases and the J gene lost 2 bases, with 10 bases spanning the gap. CDR3 length equals 14 residues. Germline CDR1 reads MNHEY; CDR2 reads SVGAGI. The DNA for the CDR3 is TGTGCCAGCAGTTACGACAGTTTCACCTACGAGCAGTACTTC. Amino acid sequence: CASSYDSFTYEQYF.

This chain joins TRBV29-1 and TRBJ2-1; a weak D match, TRBD1 (6 bases). V was cut by 4 bases and J by 0 bases, with 13 bases left in between. This CDR3 spans 15 amino acids. Germline CDR1 SQVTM, CDR2 ANQGSEA. The CDR3: CSVGGQSSSYNEQFF. Written as DNA, the CDR3 is TGCAGCGTTGGGGGGCAATCTAGCTCCTACAATGAGCAGTTCTTC.

The CDR3 bases are TGCGCCAGCGCTTCGACTAGCGGGGCAGATACGCAGTATTTT. Amino acid sequence: CASASTSGADTQYF. This chain joins TRBV10-2 and TRBJ2-3, with 11 positions matching TRBD2. The germline V gene has CDR1 WSHSY and CDR2 SAAADI. V gave up 8 bases and J gave up 4 bases; unmatched junction bases: 5. The CDR3 length is 14 residues.

The J gene is TRBJ1-1, the V gene TRBV4-1; D is perhaps TRBD1 (5 bases). The ends were cut back, 0 bases at V and 3 bases at J, with 11 bases in the middle. CDR1 and CDR2 from the germline V gene are MGHRA and YSYEKL. The CDR3 runs to 15 residues. CDR3 DNA: TGCGCCAGCAGCCAAGATTGGGGGGGGTACACTGAAGCTTTCTTT. It encodes CASSQDWGGYTEAFF.

This chain joins TRBV5-6 and TRBJ1-6; D may be TRBD1 (5 bases). The germline CDR1 and CDR2 sequences are SGHDT and YYEEEE. V was shortened by 3 bases and J by 0 bases, with 13 bases between the two germline ends. There are 17 residues in the CDR3. The CDR3 spells CASSSTTDSSYNSPLHF. The CDR3 nucleotides read TGTGCCAGCAGCTCCACGACCGACAGCTCCTATAATTCACCCCTCCACTTT.

The chain carries TRBV28 and TRBJ2-7; TRBD1 matches at 7 bases. In germline, CDR1 is MDHEN, CDR2 SYDVKM. The CDR3 spans 14 residues. V shed 6 bases, J shed 1 base, and the junction held 6 bases outside the gene matches. The CDR3 sequence: CASSQQGSSYEQYF. CDR3 in DNA: TGTGCCAGCAGCCAACAGGGGAGTTCCTACGAGCAGTACTTC.

The chain has TRBV6-5 and TRBJ1-1; perhaps TRBD1 as D (5 bases). This CDR3 has 13 amino acids. Germline V gene lookup returns CDR1 MNHEY and CDR2 SVGAGI. Trimming pared 4 bases from V and 5 bases from J, leaving 11 bases between. The CDR3 is CASSSLGGTEAFF. CDR3 in DNA: TGTGCCAGCAGTTCCCTCGGGGGAACTGAAGCTTTCTTT.

V usage is TRBV10-3 and J usage is TRBJ2-7, with 10 bases matching TRBD1. Trimming cost V 1 base and J 6 bases; bases outside gene matches: 6. Germline CDR1 and CDR2: ENHRY and SYGVKD. The CDR3 contains 15 residues. CDR3 bases: TGTGCCATCAGTGAGTGGGGGACAGGGGCGGGCGAGCAGTACTTC. Protein: CAISEWGTGAGEQYF.

This clone was picked up a small number of times. The rearrangement joins TRBV7-9 to TRBJ1-5, with D tentatively TRBD1 (5 bases). Germline V lookup: CDR1 SEHNR, CDR2 FQNEAQ (reference sequence). Between the trimmed V and J ends, which lost 3 bases and 2 bases, there was a span of 20 bases. The CDR3 runs to 18 residues. CDR3 amino acids: CASSFRPFRVRGNQPQHF. In DNA form, the CDR3 reads TGTGCCAGCAGCTTTCGCCCTTTCAGGGTAAGAGGCAATCAGCCCCAGCATTTT.